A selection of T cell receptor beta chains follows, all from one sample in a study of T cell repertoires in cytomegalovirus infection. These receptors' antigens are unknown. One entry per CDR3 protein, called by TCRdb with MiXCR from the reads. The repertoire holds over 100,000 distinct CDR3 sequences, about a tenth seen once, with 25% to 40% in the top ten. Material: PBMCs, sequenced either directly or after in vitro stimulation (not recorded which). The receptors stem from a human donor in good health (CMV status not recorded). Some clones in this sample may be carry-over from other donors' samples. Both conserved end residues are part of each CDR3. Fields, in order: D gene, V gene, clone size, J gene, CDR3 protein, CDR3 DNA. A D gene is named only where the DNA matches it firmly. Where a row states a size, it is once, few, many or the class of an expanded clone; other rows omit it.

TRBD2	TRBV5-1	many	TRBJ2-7	CASSLGGSGSIYEQYF	TGCGCCAGCAGCTTGGGGGGTAGCGGGAGTATCTACGAGCAGTACTTC
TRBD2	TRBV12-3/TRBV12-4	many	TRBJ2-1	CASSLANLAGANNEQFF	TGTGCCAGCAGTTTAGCGAACCTAGCGGGAGCTAACAATGAGCAGTTCTTC
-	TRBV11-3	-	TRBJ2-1	CASSSPQVAVNYNEQFF	TGTGCCAGCAGCTCCCCTCAAGTAGCGGTAAACTACAATGAGCAGTTCTTC
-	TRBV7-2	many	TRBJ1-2	CASSPDGRGYNYGYTF	TGTGCCAGCAGCCCAGATGGGAGGGGGTATAACTATGGCTACACCTTC
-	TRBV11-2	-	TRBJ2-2	CASSVIAGELFF	TGTGCCAGCAGCGTAATCGCCGGGGAGCTGTTTTTT
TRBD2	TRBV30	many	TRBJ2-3	CAWSVLAGGPEDTQYF	TGTGCCTGGAGTGTCCTAGCGGGAGGGCCTGAAGATACGCAGTATTTT
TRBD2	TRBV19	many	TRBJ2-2	CASRTGGNTGELFF	TGTGCCAGTAGGACGGGAGGGAACACCGGGGAGCTGTTTTTT
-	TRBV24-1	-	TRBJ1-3	CATSDSGVTGNTIYF	TGTGCCACCAGTGATTCGGGGGTTACTGGAAACACCATATATTTT
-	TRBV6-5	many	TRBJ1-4	CASSYGRGRANEKLFF	TGTGCCAGCAGTTACGGCAGGGGACGGGCTAATGAAAAACTGTTTTTT
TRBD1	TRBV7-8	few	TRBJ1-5	CASSLGRTGGYQPQHF	TGTGCCAGCAGCCTAGGACGGACAGGGGGTTATCAGCCCCAGCATTTT
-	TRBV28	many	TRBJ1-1	CASYQGGGVNTEAFF	TGTGCCAGCTACCAAGGGGGGGGTGTGAACACTGAAGCTTTCTTT
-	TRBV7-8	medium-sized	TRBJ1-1	CASSGRREIYTEAFF	TGTGCCAGCAGCGGTCGCAGGGAAATATACACTGAAGCTTTCTTT
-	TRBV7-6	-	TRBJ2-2	CASSFYGTTGELFF	TGTGCCAGCAGCTTTTACGGGACCACCGGGGAGCTGTTTTTT
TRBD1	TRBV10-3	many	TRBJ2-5	CAIKGQGRETQYF	TGTGCCATCAAGGGACAGGGCCGGGAGACCCAGTACTTC
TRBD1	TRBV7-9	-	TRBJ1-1	CASSLRQGLTEAFF	TGTGCCAGCAGCTTACGACAGGGACTTACTGAAGCTTTCTTT
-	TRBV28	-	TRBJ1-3	CASSLYAGNTIYF	TGTGCCAGCAGTTTATACGCTGGAAACACCATATATTTT
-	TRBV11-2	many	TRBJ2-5	CASSLVGETQYF	TGTGCCAGCAGCTTAGTTGGCGAGACCCAGTACTTC
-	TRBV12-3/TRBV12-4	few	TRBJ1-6	CASRPTPSSPLHF	TGTGCCAGCAGGCCAACCCCGAGTTCACCCCTCCACTTT
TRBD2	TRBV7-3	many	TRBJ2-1	CASSSQGLAGGEQFF	TGTGCCAGCAGCTCCCAGGGACTAGCGGGAGGGGAGCAGTTCTTC
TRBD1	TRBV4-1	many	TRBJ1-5	CASSQDPGGGNQPQHF	TGCGCCAGCAGCCAAGATCCAGGGGGTGGCAATCAGCCCCAGCATTTT
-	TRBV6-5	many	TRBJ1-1	CASSRVGRNTEAFF	TGTGCCAGCAGCAGGGTGGGGAGGAACACTGAAGCTTTCTTT
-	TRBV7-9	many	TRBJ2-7	CASSFDSSYEQYF	TGTGCCAGCAGCTTCGACTCTTCCTACGAGCAGTACTTC
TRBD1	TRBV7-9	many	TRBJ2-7	CASSTQGQSSYEQYF	TGTGCCAGCAGCACACAGGGACAGTCATCCTACGAGCAGTACTTC
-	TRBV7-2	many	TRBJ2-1	CASSLFNRDSLQFF	TGTGCCAGCAGCTTATTTAACCGGGACTCCCTTCAGTTCTTC
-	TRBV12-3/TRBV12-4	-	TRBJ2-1	CASSLFGLNNEQFF	TGTGCCAGCAGTTTATTCGGACTGAACAATGAGCAGTTCTTC
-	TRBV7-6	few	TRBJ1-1	CASSLKGGTEAFF	TGTGCCAGCAGCTTAAAGGGGGGCACTGAAGCTTTCTTT